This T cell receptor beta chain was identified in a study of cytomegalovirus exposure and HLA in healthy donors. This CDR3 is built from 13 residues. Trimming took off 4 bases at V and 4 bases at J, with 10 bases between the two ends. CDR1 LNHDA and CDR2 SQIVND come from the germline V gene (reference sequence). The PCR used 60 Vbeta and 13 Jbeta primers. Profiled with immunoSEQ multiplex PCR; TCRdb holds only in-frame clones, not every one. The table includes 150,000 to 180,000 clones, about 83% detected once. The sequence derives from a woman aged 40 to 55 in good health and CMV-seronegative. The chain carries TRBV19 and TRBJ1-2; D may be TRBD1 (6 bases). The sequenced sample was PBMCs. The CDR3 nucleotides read TGTGCCAGTAGTACGGACAGTCCCTATGGCTACACCTTC. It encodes CASSTDSPYGYTF.